These 3 T cell receptor beta chains were all obtained from the same sample, sequenced in a study of cytomegalovirus exposure and HLA in healthy donors. It was with 60 Vbeta and 13 Jbeta primers that the PCR ran. Only in-frame clones appear in the TCRdb table, and some are missing; sequencing was by immunoSEQ multiplex PCR. The profile shows some 110,000 clones, around 80% of them singletons. What was sequenced was PBMCs. All receptors derive from a woman aged 40 to 50 in good health and CMV-seronegative.

The CDR3 nucleotides are TGTGCCAGCAGCTCCGGGGGGTCAACTAATGAAAAACTGTTTTTT. It is translated as CASSSGGSTNEKLFF. The rearrangement joins TRBV7-8 to TRBJ1-4; TRBD1 is a possible D gene (5 bases). V shed 4 bases and J shed 0 bases, with 9 bases lying between them. The germline CDR1 and CDR2 sequences are SGHVS and FQNEAQ. This CDR3 comprises 15 residues.

This CDR3 is CASSLDSESTEAFF. The CDR3 DNA reads as TGTGCCAGCAGCTTAGATAGTGAATCGACTGAAGCTTTCTTT. This chain joins TRBV7-8 and TRBJ1-1; D is uncertain. V shed 1 base and J shed 5 bases, with 11 bases lying between them. The CDR3 length is 14 residues. Germline assignment: CDR1 SGHVS and CDR2 FQNEAQ.

The chain recombines TRBV7-2 with TRBJ1-1; 10 nucleotides match TRBD1. Per the germline V gene, CDR1 is SGHTA and CDR2 is FQGNSA. After removal of 2 bases from V and 4 bases from J, the junction contained 7 bases not matched to a gene. The CDR3 consists of 16 residues. The CDR3 protein is CASSLWGTGVGTEAFF. In nucleotides, the CDR3 is TGTGCCAGCAGCTTATGGGGGACAGGGGTTGGCACTGAAGCTTTCTTT.